This is a list of T cell receptor beta chains from one sample in a study of OX40 agonist ivuxolimab in advanced cancers. TCRdb keeps only in-frame clones here, not all; method: immunoSEQ multiplex PCR. The sample holds approximately 40,000 clones; less than 85% are singletons and the top ten take about 4%. This material consisted of CD4+ or CD8+ T cells sorted from blood, taken in a trial of the OX40 agonist ivuxolimab. The receptors shown here come from an adult with an advanced solid tumor such as melanoma, head and neck, liver or kidney cancer. CDR3s include the opening cysteine and the closing phenylalanine or tryptophan. A D gene is named only where the DNA matches it firmly. Size values are once, few and many counts, or a class for expanded clones, and some rows have none.

clone size: few
D gene: -
V gene: TRBV5-6
J gene: TRBJ1-1
CDR3 DNA: TGTGCCAGCAGCTTGGTTGGGTTGAACACTGAAGCTTTCTTT
CDR3 protein: CASSLVGLNTEAFF

clone size: -
D gene: -
V gene: TRBV7-9
J gene: TRBJ2-5
CDR3 DNA: TGTGCCAGCAGGCCATTCGCAGAGACCCAGTACTTC
CDR3 protein: CASRPFAETQYF

clone size: -
D gene: -
V gene: TRBV7-8
J gene: TRBJ2-3
CDR3 DNA: TGTGCCAGCAGCTCCTGGAGCGGGCAAAGCACAGATACGCAGTATTTT
CDR3 protein: CASSSWSGQSTDTQYF

clone size: -
D gene: -
V gene: TRBV12-5
J gene: TRBJ2-1
CDR3 DNA: TGTGCTAGTGGTTTGTCAGGGTCCTACAATGAGCAGTTCTTC
CDR3 protein: CASGLSGSYNEQFF

clone size: -
D gene: -
V gene: TRBV29-1
J gene: TRBJ1-3
CDR3 DNA: TGCAGCGCTGAGTTAACTGGAAACACCATATATTTT
CDR3 protein: CSAELTGNTIYF

clone size: -
D gene: TRBD1
V gene: TRBV6-5
J gene: TRBJ1-5
CDR3 DNA: TGTGCCAGCAGTTACTCAGGGACAGGGGGGAATCAGCCCCAGCATTTT
CDR3 protein: CASSYSGTGGNQPQHF

clone size: -
D gene: TRBD1
V gene: TRBV5-4
J gene: TRBJ2-3
CDR3 DNA: TGTGCCAGCAGCCGCGGGGACAGGGAGGATACGCAGTATTTT
CDR3 protein: CASSRGDREDTQYF

clone size: -
D gene: -
V gene: TRBV11-3
J gene: TRBJ2-2
CDR3 DNA: TGTGCCAGCAGCTCTGCCGTCAGGGGCCTACCAACCGGGGAGCTGTTTTTT
CDR3 protein: CASSSAVRGLPTGELFF

clone size: -
D gene: -
V gene: TRBV5-6
J gene: TRBJ2-5
CDR3 DNA: TGTGCCAGCAGCTTGGTGGACAGCAGTGGGGAGACCCAGTACTTC
CDR3 protein: CASSLVDSSGETQYF

clone size: -
D gene: -
V gene: TRBV30
J gene: TRBJ2-3
CDR3 DNA: TGTGCCTGGGGCGGGAGCACAGATACGCAGTATTTT
CDR3 protein: CAWGGSTDTQYF

clone size: once
D gene: TRBD1
V gene: TRBV7-2
J gene: TRBJ2-7
CDR3 DNA: TGTGCCAGCAGCCCCCCCGGGACAGGGTCCCTCTACGAGCAGTACTTC
CDR3 protein: CASSPPGTGSLYEQYF

clone size: -
D gene: -
V gene: TRBV18
J gene: TRBJ1-1
CDR3 DNA: TGTGCCAGCTCACTAACACCCTCGACAAGAAACACTGAAGCTTTCTTT
CDR3 protein: CASSLTPSTRNTEAFF

clone size: few
D gene: -
V gene: TRBV7-3
J gene: TRBJ1-1
CDR3 DNA: TGTGCCAGCAGCTTGGAGAGGGACTCCACTGAAGCTTTCTTT
CDR3 protein: CASSLERDSTEAFF

clone size: -
D gene: -
V gene: TRBV4-3
J gene: TRBJ1-1
CDR3 DNA: TGCGCCAGCAGCTCCGACACCGTGAACACTGAAGCTTTCTTT
CDR3 protein: CASSSDTVNTEAFF

clone size: -
D gene: -
V gene: TRBV7-9
J gene: TRBJ2-7
CDR3 DNA: TGTGCCAGCAGCTTAGAGGGGCCAGTTTACGAGCAGTACTTC
CDR3 protein: CASSLEGPVYEQYF

clone size: few
D gene: -
V gene: TRBV10-2
J gene: TRBJ1-6
CDR3 DNA: TGCGCCAGCAGTATCTTTGTGGGGAATTCACCCCTCCACTTT
CDR3 protein: CASSIFVGNSPLHF

clone size: once
D gene: -
V gene: TRBV4-3
J gene: TRBJ1-4
CDR3 DNA: TGCGCCAGCAGCCAAGCAAGCGGGACTAATGAAAAACTGTTTTTT
CDR3 protein: CASSQASGTNEKLFF

clone size: -
D gene: -
V gene: TRBV30
J gene: TRBJ1-6
CDR3 DNA: TGTGCCTGGAGTCCTGACCTGGGGGGCTATAATTCACCCCTCCACTTT
CDR3 protein: CAWSPDLGGYNSPLHF

clone size: -
D gene: -
V gene: TRBV15
J gene: TRBJ1-1
CDR3 DNA: TGTGCCACCAGCCCCACGGGCACCTCAGACACTGAAGCTTTCTTT
CDR3 protein: CATSPTGTSDTEAFF

clone size: once
D gene: TRBD2
V gene: TRBV10-3
J gene: TRBJ2-1
CDR3 DNA: TGTGCCATCAAGGAACTAGCGGCCTACAATGAGCAGTTCTTC
CDR3 protein: CAIKELAAYNEQFF

clone size: -
D gene: -
V gene: TRBV4-3
J gene: TRBJ2-3
CDR3 DNA: TGCGCCAGCAGCCAAGTAATCCAAGATACGCAGTATTTT
CDR3 protein: CASSQVIQDTQYF

clone size: once
D gene: -
V gene: TRBV7-8
J gene: TRBJ1-4
CDR3 DNA: TGTGCCAGCAGCCGGAGAATGGAAAAACTGTTTTTT
CDR3 protein: CASSRRMEKLFF

clone size: -
D gene: TRBD1
V gene: TRBV7-2
J gene: TRBJ2-4
CDR3 DNA: TGTGCCAGCAGCTCCGCGGGACAGGGGACCAAAAACATTCAGTACTTC
CDR3 protein: CASSSAGQGTKNIQYF

clone size: -
D gene: TRBD1
V gene: TRBV6-6
J gene: TRBJ1-6
CDR3 DNA: TGTGCCAGCAGACTGTTACAGGGGGCGGGTTCACCCCTCCACTTT
CDR3 protein: CASRLLQGAGSPLHF

clone size: -
D gene: -
V gene: TRBV6-5
J gene: TRBJ2-7
CDR3 DNA: TGTGCCAGCAGTGCTTCGAGGGGGACCTACGAGCAGTACTTC
CDR3 protein: CASSASRGTYEQYF

clone size: -
D gene: -
V gene: TRBV4-3
J gene: TRBJ1-2
CDR3 DNA: TGCGCCAGCAGCCAAACTTTGGGAGGATCCGATGGCTACACCTTC
CDR3 protein: CASSQTLGGSDGYTF